This T cell receptor (beta chain) was retrieved from a study of T cell repertoires in cytomegalovirus infection. Whole-study context: In public TCR beta signatures, there were indications of both CMV infection and matching HLA type. Study-wide results and caveats: Based on cumulative public TCR beta family frequency, carriers of CMV plus the relevant HLA were identified. HLA-C-restricted CMV-specific TCR beta clonotypes prevailed in the ex vivo response.

Notes on this clonotype: Its target is unknown.

This CDR3 is 14 amino acids long. Germline V lookup: CDR1 SGHKS, CDR2 YYEKEE (reference sequence). Trimming shortened V by 5 bases and J by 5 bases, and 13 bases separated the two germline ends. TCRdb reprocessed the reads with MiXCR, giving one entry per CDR3 protein. The repertoire consists of a few hundred thousand distinct CDR3 sequences, with approximately 24% occurring once and the leading ten covering 18%. Input material: CD8+ T cells from PBMCs. The TCR sequence derives from a human donor in good health (CMV status not recorded). Some clones in this sample may be carry-over from other donors' samples. J is TRBJ2-2 and V is TRBV5-5; D is unresolved. The DNA for the CDR3 is TGTGCCAGCAGAATGGGCCCTACTACCGGGGAGCTGTTTTTT. This translates into CASRMGPTTGELFF. The full variable domain, rest sourced from reference TRBV5-5 and TRBJ2-2, is DAGVTQSPTHLIKTRGQQVTLRCSPISGHKSVSWYQQVLGQGPQFIFQYYEKEERGRGNFPDRFSARQFPNYSSELNVNALLLGDSALYLCASRMGPTTGELFFGEGSRLTVL.